Reported below is one T cell receptor (beta chain). Antigen unknown. Clones were sequenced by immunoSEQ multiplex PCR, and TCRdb holds only the in-frame ones, with some missing. The sample consists of around 29,000 clones, roughly 90% of them appearing once. This sample is part of a study of a mutant IDH1 vaccine in newly diagnosed glioma. Germline CDR1 reads SGHVS; CDR2 reads FNYEAQ. The V gene lost 5 bases and the J gene lost 7 bases, with 15 bases spanning the gap. CDR3 length: 14 amino acids. The time point denotes: week 5, during vaccination. Vaccination used 300 ug of mutant IDH1 20-mer peptide per dose, with topical imiquimod.

Sequenced material: peripheral blood mononuclear cells (PBMCs), taken from a glioma patient whose treatment included an IDH1 peptide vaccine. This sequence originates from a woman between 40 and 50 years old with glioma. Some clones in this sample may be carry-over from other donors' samples. The chain couples TRBV7-6 to TRBJ1-5, with D possibly matching TRBD1 (5 bases). This CDR3 reads CASSPRPGNQPQHF. In DNA, the CDR3 is TGTGCCAGCAGCCCTCGCCCAGGGAACCAGCCCCAGCATTTT.